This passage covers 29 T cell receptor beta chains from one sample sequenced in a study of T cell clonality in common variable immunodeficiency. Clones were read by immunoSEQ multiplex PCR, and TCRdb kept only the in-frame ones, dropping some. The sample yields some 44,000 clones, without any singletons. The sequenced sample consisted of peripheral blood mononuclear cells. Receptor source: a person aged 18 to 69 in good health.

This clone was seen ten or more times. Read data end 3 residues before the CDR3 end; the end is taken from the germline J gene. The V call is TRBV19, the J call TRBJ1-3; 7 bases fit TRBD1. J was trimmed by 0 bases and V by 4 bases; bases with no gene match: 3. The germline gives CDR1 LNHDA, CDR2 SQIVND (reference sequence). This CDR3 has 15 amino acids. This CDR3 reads CASSRGGNSGNTIYF. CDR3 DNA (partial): TGTGCCAGTAGTAGAGGGGGCAACTCTGGAAACACC.

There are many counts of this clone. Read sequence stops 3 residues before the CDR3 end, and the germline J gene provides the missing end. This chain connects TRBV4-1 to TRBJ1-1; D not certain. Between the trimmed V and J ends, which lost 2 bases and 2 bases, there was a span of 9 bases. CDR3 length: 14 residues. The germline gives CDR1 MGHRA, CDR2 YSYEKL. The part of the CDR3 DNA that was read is TGCGCCAGCAGCCAACCTGGCCGAAACACTGAA. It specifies CASSQPGRNTE. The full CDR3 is CASSQPGRNTEAFF.

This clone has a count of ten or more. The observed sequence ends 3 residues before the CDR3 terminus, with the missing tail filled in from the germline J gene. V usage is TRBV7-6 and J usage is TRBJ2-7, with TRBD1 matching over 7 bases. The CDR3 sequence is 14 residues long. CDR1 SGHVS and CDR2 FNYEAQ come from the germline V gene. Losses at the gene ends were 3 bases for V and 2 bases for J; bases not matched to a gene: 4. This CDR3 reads CASSFPDRPYEQYF. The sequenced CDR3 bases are TGTGCCAGCAGCTTCCCGGACAGGCCCTACGAG.

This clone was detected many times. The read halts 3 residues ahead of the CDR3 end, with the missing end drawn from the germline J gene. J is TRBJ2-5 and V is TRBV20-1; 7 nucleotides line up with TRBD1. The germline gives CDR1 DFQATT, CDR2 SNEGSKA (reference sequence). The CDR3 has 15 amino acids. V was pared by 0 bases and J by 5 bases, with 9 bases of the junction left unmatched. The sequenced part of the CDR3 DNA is TGCAGTGCTAGAGATCGACTTATCAGGGGGGAGACC. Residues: CSARDRLIRGET. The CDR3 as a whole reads CSARDRLIRGETQYF.

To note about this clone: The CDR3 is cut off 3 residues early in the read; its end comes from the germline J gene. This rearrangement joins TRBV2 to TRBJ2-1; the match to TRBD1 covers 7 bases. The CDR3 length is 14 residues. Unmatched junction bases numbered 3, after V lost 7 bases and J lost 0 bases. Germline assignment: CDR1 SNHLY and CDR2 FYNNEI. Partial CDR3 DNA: TGTGCCAGCACCAGGGACAGCTCCTACAATGAG. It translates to CASTRDSSYNE. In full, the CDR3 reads CASTRDSSYNEQFF.

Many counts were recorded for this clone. The CDR3 bases that were read are TGTGCCTGGGAACCGGGACTAGCCCACAATGAG. Protein product: CAWEPGLAHNE. The entire CDR3 protein is CAWEPGLAHNEQFF. The gene calls are TRBV30 and TRBJ2-1; 9 bases match TRBD2. The read comes to an end 3 residues before the CDR3 does, leaving the germline J gene to fill in the end. Germline loops: CDR1 GTSNPN, CDR2 SVGIG (reference sequence). Unmatched junction bases numbered 7, after V lost 5 bases and J lost 5 bases. The CDR3 contains 14 residues.

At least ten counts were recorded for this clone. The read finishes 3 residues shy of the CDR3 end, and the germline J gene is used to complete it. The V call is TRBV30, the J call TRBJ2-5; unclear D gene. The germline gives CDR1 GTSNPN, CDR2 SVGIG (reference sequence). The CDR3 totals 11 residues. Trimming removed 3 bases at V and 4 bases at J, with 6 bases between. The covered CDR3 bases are TGTGCCTGGAGGTTGGCAGAGACC. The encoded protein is CAWRLAET. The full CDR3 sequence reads CAWRLAETQYF.

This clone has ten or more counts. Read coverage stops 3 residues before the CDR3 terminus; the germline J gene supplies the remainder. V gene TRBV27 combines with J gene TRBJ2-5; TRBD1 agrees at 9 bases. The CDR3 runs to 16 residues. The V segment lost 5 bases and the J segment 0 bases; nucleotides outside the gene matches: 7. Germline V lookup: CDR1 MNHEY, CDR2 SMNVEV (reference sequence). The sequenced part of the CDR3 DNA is TGTGCCAGCAGTCAAGAGGGACAGGGAGACCAAGAGACC. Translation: CASSQEGQGDQET. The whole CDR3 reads CASSQEGQGDQETQYF.

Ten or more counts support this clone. Incomplete CDR3 DNA: TGCGCCAGCAGCCAAACGGAGGGTGGTGCGGGAAACACC. This sequence encodes CASSQTEGGAGNT. The whole CDR3 region reads CASSQTEGGAGNTIYF. This sequence joins TRBV4-1 and TRBJ1-3; D remains ambiguous. The observed sequence ends 3 residues before the CDR3 terminus, with the missing tail filled in from the germline J gene. This CDR3 is built from 16 residues. Trimming shortened V by 2 bases and J by 4 bases, and 15 bases separated the two germline ends. Germline CDR1 MGHRA, CDR2 YSYEKL.

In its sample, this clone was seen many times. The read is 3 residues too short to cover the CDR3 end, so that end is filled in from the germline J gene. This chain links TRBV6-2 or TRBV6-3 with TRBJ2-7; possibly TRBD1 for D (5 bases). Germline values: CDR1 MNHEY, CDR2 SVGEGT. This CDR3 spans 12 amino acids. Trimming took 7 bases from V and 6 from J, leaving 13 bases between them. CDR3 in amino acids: CASTPGKAEQYF. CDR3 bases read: TGTGCCAGCACCCCAGGGAAGGCCGAG.

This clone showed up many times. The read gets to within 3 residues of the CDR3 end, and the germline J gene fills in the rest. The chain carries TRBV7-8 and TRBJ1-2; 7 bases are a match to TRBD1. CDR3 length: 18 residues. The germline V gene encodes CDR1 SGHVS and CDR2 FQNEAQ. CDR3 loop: CASSLGLGIGGATGGYTF. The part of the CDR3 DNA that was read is TGTGCCAGCAGCTTAGGTTTGGGTATAGGGGGCGCGACAGGGGGC. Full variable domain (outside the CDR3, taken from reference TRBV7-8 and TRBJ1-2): GAGVSQSPRYKVAKRGQDVALRCDPISGHVSLFWYQQALGQGPEFLTYFQNEAQLDKSGLPSDRFFAERPEGSVSTLKIQRTQQEDSAVYLCASSLGLGIGGATGGYTFGSGTRLTVV.

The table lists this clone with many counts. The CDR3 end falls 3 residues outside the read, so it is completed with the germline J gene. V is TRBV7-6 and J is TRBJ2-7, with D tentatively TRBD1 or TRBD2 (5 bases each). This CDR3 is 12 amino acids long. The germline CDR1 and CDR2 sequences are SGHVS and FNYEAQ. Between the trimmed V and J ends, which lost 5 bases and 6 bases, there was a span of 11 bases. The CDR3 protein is CASSPPGSEQYF. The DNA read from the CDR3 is TGTGCCAGCAGCCCCCCAGGGAGCGAG. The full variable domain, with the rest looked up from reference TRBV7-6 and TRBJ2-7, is GAGVSQSPRYKVTKRGQDVALRCDPISGHVSLYWYRQALGQGPEFLTYFNYEAQQDKSGLPNDRFSAERPEGSISTLTIQRTEQRDSAMYRCASSPPGSEQYFGPGTRLTVT.

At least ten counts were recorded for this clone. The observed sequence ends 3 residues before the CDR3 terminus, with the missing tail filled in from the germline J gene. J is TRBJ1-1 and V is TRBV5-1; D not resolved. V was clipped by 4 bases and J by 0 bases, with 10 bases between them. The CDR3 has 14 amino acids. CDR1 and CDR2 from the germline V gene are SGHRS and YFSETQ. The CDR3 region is CASSPTLMNTEAFF. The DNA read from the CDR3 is TGCGCCAGCAGCCCGACACTCATGAACACTGAA.

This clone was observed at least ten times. This CDR3 reads CASSRDRGRITEAFF. The sequenced CDR3 bases are TGTGCCAGTAGTAGGGACAGGGGGAGGATCACTGAA. V gene TRBV19 combines with J gene TRBJ1-1; 11 bases line up with TRBD1. From the germline J gene comes the end of the CDR3, since the read stops 3 residues before it. The CDR3 spans 15 residues. V shed 4 bases and J 4 bases; nucleotides not matched to a gene: 5. The V gene's germline CDR1 is LNHDA and CDR2 SQIVND (reference sequence).

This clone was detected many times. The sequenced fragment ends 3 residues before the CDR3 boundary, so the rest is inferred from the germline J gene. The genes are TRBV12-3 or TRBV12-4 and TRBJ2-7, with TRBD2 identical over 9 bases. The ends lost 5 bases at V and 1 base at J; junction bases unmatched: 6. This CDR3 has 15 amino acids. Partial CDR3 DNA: TGTGCCAGCAGTGAAGCGGGGGGACATTCCTACGAG. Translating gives CASSEAGGHSYE. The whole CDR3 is CASSEAGGHSYEQYF.

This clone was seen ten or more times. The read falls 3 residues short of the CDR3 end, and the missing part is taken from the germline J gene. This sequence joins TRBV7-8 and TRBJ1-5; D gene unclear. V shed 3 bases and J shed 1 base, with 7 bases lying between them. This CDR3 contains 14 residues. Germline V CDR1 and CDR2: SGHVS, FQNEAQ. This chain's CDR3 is CASSFTESNQPQHF. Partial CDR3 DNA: TGTGCCAGCAGCTTTACAGAAAGCAATCAGCCC.

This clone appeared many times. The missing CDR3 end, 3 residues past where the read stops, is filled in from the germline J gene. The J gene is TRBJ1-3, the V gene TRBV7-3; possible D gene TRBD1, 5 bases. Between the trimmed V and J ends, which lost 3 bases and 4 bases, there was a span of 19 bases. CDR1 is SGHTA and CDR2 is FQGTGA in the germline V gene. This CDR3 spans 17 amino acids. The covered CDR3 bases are TGTGCCAGCAGCTTGACGGTGGCAGGGAGTCCGGGAAACACC. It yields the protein CASSLTVAGSPGNT. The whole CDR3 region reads CASSLTVAGSPGNTIYF.

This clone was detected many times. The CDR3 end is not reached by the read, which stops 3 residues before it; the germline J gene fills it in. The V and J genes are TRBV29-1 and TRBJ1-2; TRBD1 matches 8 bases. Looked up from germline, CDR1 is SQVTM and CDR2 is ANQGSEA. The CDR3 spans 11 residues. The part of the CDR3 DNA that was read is TGCAGCGTTCAGGGGGCAGGAGGC. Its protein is CSVQGAGG. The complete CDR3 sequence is CSVQGAGGYTF.

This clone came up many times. The sequenced CDR3 bases are TGTGCCAGCAGTTACAGGGGGACCGGGGAG. Amino acids: CASSYRGTGE. From start to end, the CDR3 is CASSYRGTGELFF. The chain uses TRBV6-4 and TRBJ2-2, with TRBD1 identical over 8 bases. The sequence runs out 3 residues before the end of the CDR3; the remainder is reconstructed from the germline J gene. This CDR3 is built from 13 residues. Germline values: CDR1 MRHNA, CDR2 SNTAGT. J gave up 5 bases and V 5 bases, and 1 base lay outside the gene matches.

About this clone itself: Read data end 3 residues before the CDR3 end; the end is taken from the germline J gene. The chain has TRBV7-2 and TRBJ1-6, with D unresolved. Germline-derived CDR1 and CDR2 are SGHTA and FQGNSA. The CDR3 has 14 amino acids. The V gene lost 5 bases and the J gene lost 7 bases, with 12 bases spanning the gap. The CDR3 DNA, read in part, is TGTGCCAGCAGCGGAGCAGGATGGAATTCACCC. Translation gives CASSGAGWNSP. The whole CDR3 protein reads CASSGAGWNSPLHF.

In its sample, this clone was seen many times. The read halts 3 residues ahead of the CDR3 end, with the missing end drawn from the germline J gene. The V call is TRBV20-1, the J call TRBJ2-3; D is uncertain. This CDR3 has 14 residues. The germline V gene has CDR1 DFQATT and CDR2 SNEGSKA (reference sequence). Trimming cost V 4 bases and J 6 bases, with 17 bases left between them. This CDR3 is CSAMAPRPADTQYF. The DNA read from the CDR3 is TGCAGTGCTATGGCCCCCAGGCCCGCGGATACG.

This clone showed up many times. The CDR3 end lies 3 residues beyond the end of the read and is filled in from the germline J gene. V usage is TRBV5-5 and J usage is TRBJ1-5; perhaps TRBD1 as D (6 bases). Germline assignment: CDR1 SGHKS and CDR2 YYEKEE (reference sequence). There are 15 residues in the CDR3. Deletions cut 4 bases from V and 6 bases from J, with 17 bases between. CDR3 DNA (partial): TGTGCCAGCAGCCCGGGACCACAGGGAGGTCAGCCC. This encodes CASSPGPQGGQP. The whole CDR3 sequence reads CASSPGPQGGQPQHF.

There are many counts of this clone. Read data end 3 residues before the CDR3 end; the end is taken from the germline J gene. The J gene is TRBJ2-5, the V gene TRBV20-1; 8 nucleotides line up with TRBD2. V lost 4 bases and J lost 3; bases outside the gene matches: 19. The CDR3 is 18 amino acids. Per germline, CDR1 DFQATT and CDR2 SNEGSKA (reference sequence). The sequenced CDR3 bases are TGCAGTGCTAAACTTCACAGGGAGCTAGCGGGCAGAAAAGAGACC. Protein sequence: CSAKLHRELAGRKET. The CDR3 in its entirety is CSAKLHRELAGRKETQYF.

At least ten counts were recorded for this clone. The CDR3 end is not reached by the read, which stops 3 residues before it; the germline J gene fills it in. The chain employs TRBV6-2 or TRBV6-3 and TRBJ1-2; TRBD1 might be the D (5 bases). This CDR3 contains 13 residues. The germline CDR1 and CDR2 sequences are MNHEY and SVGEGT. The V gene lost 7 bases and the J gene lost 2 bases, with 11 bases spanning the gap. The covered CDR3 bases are TGTGCCAGCAAAGGGGCGGTAAACTATGGC. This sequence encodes CASKGAVNYG. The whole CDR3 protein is CASKGAVNYGYTF.

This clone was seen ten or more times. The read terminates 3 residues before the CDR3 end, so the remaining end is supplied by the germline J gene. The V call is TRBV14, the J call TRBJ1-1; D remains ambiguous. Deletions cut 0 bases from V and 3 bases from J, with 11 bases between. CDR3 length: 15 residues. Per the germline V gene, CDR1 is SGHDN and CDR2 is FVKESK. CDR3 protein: CASSQDVFEDTEAFF. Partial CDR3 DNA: TGTGCCAGCAGCCAAGATGTTTTCGAGGACACTGAA.

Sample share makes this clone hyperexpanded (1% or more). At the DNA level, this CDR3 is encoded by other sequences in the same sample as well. The CDR3 sequence: CASSLVQGETQYF. Incomplete CDR3 DNA: TGTGCCAGCAGCTTAGTACAGGGAGAGACC. The gene calls are TRBV7-7 and TRBJ2-5; weak D call: TRBD1 (6 bases). The read falls 3 residues short of the CDR3 end, and the missing part is taken from the germline J gene. The CDR3 is 13 residues long. Germline CDR1 and CDR2: SSHAT and FNYEAQ (reference sequence). V was shortened by 1 base and J by 4 bases, with 7 bases between the two germline ends.

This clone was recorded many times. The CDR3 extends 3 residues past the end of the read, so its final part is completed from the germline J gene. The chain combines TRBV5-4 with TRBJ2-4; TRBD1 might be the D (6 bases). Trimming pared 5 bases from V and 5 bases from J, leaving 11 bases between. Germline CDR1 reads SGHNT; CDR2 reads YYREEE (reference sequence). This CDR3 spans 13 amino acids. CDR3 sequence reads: CASRRTEENIQYF. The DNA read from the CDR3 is TGTGCCAGCAGACGGACAGAGGAAAACATT.

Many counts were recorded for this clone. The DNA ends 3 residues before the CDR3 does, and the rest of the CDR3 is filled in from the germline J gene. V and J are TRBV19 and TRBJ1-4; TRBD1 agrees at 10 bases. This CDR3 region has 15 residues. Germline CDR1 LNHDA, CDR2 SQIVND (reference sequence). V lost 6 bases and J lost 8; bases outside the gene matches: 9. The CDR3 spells CASRSRGTGDEKLFF. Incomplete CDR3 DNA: TGTGCCAGTAGGTCCCGGGGGACAGGGGACGAAAAA.

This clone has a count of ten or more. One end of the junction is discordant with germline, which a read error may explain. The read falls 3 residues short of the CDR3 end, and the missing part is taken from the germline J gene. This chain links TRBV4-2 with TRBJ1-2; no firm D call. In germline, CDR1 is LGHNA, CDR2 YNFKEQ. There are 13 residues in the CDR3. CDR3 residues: CASSQDLVDGYTF. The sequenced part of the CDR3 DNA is TGCGCCAGCAGCCAAGATCTGGTAGATGGC.